Described below is a single TCR beta chain sequence and its context. The antigen is not known. CDR1 and CDR2 from the germline V gene are SGHTA and FQGTGA. Germline trimming cut 5 bases from V and 5 bases from J; bases unmatched to any gene: 6. This CDR3 spans 15 amino acids. This entry belongs to a study of cytomegalovirus exposure and HLA in healthy donors. Study results and limitations: It was taken for granted in presence/absence analyses that sequencing depth across donors was roughly uniform. Reports indicated that the classifier achieved high specificity and sensitivity in diagnosing cytomegalovirus status. Many donors carried some public TCRs, although rarity characterized most TCR sequences. The CMV antigen specificity of three CMV-associated chains was confirmed through in vitro analysis.

Researchers ran the PCR with 60 Vbeta and 13 Jbeta primers. The method was immunoSEQ multiplex PCR; TCRdb's version includes in-frame clones alone and lacks a portion of them. The sample has some 130,000 clones, 70% to 85% seen once. The clonotype comes from a boy under 18 in good health and CMV-seronegative. The chain has TRBV7-3 and TRBJ2-2; TRBD2 matches at 9 bases. Material: PBMCs. The CDR3 here is CASSPQGLATGELFF. CDR3 nucleotides: TGTGCCAGCAGCCCCCAAGGACTAGCGACCGGGGAGCTGTTTTTT.